This TCR beta chain was sequenced for a study of blood T cell repertoires in COVID-19. Study overall: The United States, Italy and Spain were the sources of the acute and convalescent COVID-19 samples. Sample material is recorded as cDNA or gDNA derived from T cells, B-cell-depleted T cells, or PBMCs.

As handled by the study authors: The authors estimated nucleated cell counts from reference gene primer amplification. Measured with immunoSEQ multiplex PCR; TCRdb has only the in-frame clones, and not every one. Clone size and V and J calls were adopted from that table, with D and trimming inferred from the DNA. The sample consists of approximately 240,000 clones, 83% of them appearing once. The length of the CDR3 is 16 residues. Germline V gives CDR1 MGHRA, CDR2 YSYEKL. Trimming pared 0 bases from V and 6 bases from J, leaving 18 bases between. The origin of this receptor is a human donor in a cohort sampled during active COVID-19. Sequences were obtained from peripheral blood. The rearrangement links TRBV4-1 to TRBJ2-7, with a weak D call TRBD1 (5 bases). The CDR3 nucleotides read TGCGCCAGCAGCCAAGATTTGGACACACGTTCGGGCGAGCAGTACTTC. Translation: CASSQDLDTRSGEQYF.